The sequence of this T cell receptor (beta chain) was determined in a study of T cell responses to AZD1222 COVID-19 vaccine. From germline, CDR1 is MNHNS and CDR2 SASEGT. V was clipped by 2 bases and J by 8 bases; unmatched bases: 16. The CDR3 loop spans 17 amino acids. A word on this clone: The target antigen is unknown.

Clones were sequenced by immunoSEQ multiplex PCR, and TCRdb holds only the in-frame ones, with some missing. There are around 190,000 clones in the sample; 94% occur only once, and more than 1.5% lies in the top ten. Notes on the study in general: The donors showed a predominance of white British ancestry and of females, with possible underestimation of clonal diversity. A reported finding is that nearly half of spike-specific TCRs target unmutated variant regions. Dominant at 160-218 and 743-854, vaccine-associated CD4 TCRs also spanned spike. Spike-specific TCR breadth rose after two AZD1222 doses, and depth rose as well.

The origin of this receptor is an adult who received the AZD1222 COVID-19 vaccine. The V call is TRBV6-1, the J call TRBJ1-2; 8 bases agree with TRBD1. The sample here was peripheral blood, taken 28 days after the second AZD1222 dose. Here the CDR3 DNA reads TGTGCCAGCAGTGAACGATCTGGGACAGGCCATCGGCGGGGCTACACCTTC. It encodes CASSERSGTGHRRGYTF.